These 9 T cell receptor beta chains were all obtained from the same sample, sequenced in a study of blood T cell repertoires in COVID-19. Profiled with immunoSEQ multiplex PCR; TCRdb holds only in-frame clones, not every one. Here the sample spans more than 250,000 clones, roughly 88% being singletons. Sequencing used peripheral blood. These receptors were obtained from a woman aged 30 to 39 with COVID-19, enrolled during active disease.

The chain combines TRBV2 with TRBJ2-4; 8 bases line up with TRBD1. Losses at the gene ends were 5 bases for V and 5 bases for J; bases not matched to a gene: 2. Germline V gene data show CDR1 as SNHLY and CDR2 as FYNNEI. The CDR3 is 13 residues long. The DNA of the CDR3 is TGTGCCAGCAGTACGGGACAGGAAAACATTCAGTACTTC. It yields the protein CASSTGQENIQYF.

This chain connects TRBV4-1 to TRBJ1-5; no clear D gene. The CDR3 extends over 15 amino acids. Between the trimmed V and J ends, which lost 6 bases and 0 bases, there was a span of 12 bases. The germline gives CDR1 MGHRA, CDR2 YSYEKL. The CDR3 DNA follows: TGCGCCAGCAGAGTTGGGCTCGATAGCAATCAGCCCCAGCATTTT. It translates to CASRVGLDSNQPQHF.

CDR3 sequence (DNA): TGCGCCAGCAGTGAGCCGGGGGGGATATTAAATGAGCAGTTCTTC. It is translated as CASSEPGGILNEQFF. The chain has TRBV10-1 and TRBJ2-1; 8 positions match TRBD2. Trimming cost V 2 bases and J 7 bases; bases outside gene matches: 7. CDR1 WNHNN and CDR2 SYGVQD come from the germline V gene (reference sequence). This CDR3 is 15 amino acids long.

This chain links TRBV28 with TRBJ1-1; 8 bases align to TRBD1. V shed 3 bases, J shed 4 bases, and the junction held 4 bases outside the gene matches. CDR1 and CDR2 (germline): MDHEN, SYDVKM. The CDR3 is 14 residues long. The CDR3 loop is CASSLRTGSTEAFF. In DNA, the CDR3 is TGTGCCAGCAGTTTGAGGACAGGGTCCACTGAAGCTTTCTTT.

The chain links TRBV2 to TRBJ2-2; 7 bases align to TRBD1. The CDR3 spans 14 residues. CDR1 and CDR2 (germline): SNHLY, FYNNEI. V lost 10 bases and J lost 5; bases outside the gene matches: 10. As DNA, the CDR3 is TGTGCCACCGTACCCGGGACAGAGACCGGGGAGCTGTTTTTT. It codes for CATVPGTETGELFF.

The chain uses TRBV11-2 and TRBJ2-7; 15 nucleotides match TRBD2. The CDR3 extends over 14 amino acids. V gave up 4 bases and J gave up 12 bases; unmatched junction bases: 7. Germline V gene sequence: CDR1 SGHAT, CDR2 FQNNGV. The CDR3 here is CASSSTGLAGGSYF. The CDR3 coding sequence is TGTGCCAGCAGCTCAACGGGACTAGCGGGGGGTTCGTACTTC.

The genes are TRBV7-2 and TRBJ2-2; D is ambiguous. Trimming left V 1 base short and J 6 bases short, with 9 bases between. CDR3 size: 14 residues. Germline V gives CDR1 SGHTA, CDR2 FQGNSA. The CDR3 region is CASSLVAVPGELFF. In nucleotides, the CDR3 is TGTGCCAGCAGCTTAGTAGCAGTGCCCGGGGAGCTGTTTTTT.

The sample holds one count of this clone. This rearrangement joins TRBV5-1 to TRBJ1-2; 11 bases line up with TRBD1. CDR1 is SGHRS, CDR2 YFSETQ, per germline. The CDR3 consists of 15 residues. V was clipped by 4 bases and J by 3 bases; unmatched bases: 5. The CDR3 sequence is CASSGGQGADYGYTF. The CDR3 DNA sequence: TGCGCCAGCAGCGGAGGACAGGGGGCCGACTATGGCTACACCTTC.

CDR3 DNA: TGTGCCAGCAGCTTGGGACTAGCTTCCCAAGAGACCCAGTACTTC. It specifies CASSLGLASQETQYF. J is TRBJ2-5 and V is TRBV7-9, with 9 bases lining up with TRBD2. Germline CDR1 reads SEHNR; CDR2 reads FQNEAQ (reference sequence). The CDR3 extends over 15 amino acids. V trimming: 3 bases; J trimming: 1 base; junction bases outside the gene matches: 3.